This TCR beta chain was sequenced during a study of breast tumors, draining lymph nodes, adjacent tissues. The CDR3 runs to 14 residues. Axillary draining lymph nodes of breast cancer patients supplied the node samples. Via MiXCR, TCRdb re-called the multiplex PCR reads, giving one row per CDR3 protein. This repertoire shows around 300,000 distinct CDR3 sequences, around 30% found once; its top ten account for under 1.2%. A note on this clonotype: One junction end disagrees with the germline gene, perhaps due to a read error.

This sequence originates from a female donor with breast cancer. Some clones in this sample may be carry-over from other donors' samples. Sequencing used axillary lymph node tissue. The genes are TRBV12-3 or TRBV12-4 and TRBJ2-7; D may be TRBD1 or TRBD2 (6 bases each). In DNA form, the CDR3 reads TGTGCCAGCAGTTTAGAGGGGGGCCCCTACGGGCAGTACTTC. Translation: CASSLEGGPYGQYF.